What follows describes a single T cell receptor beta chain. The target antigen is unknown. This entry is derived from a study of monozygotic twins with inflammatory bowel disease. Whole blood supplied total RNA, and T cells were not sorted. From germline, CDR1 is SGHNT and CDR2 YYREEE (reference sequence). The CDR3 length is 16 residues. Total RNA input per TCR library was approximately 3.5 ug. UMIs containing a 6-nucleotide sample barcode were added via template switching. TCRdb re-called the 5' RACE reads; one entry per CDR3 protein, DNA not given. The sample holds 440,000 or so distinct CDR3 sequences. Regarding the study as a whole: The study supported no single strong signal or clonotype linked to IBD.

The chain carries TRBV5-4 and TRBJ2-2; TCRdb proposes TRBD1, but this gene call is untestable without DNA. This TCR derives from a human donor with ulcerative colitis or Crohn's disease, or a healthy co-twin of an affected twin (not recorded which). The sample consisted of blood. CDR3 amino acids: CASSPRQGEITGELFF.